This T cell receptor beta chain stems from a study of blood T cell repertoires in COVID-19. Study-wide context: PBMCs, B-cell-depleted T cells, or T cells provided the cDNA or gDNA that made up the material.

V trimming: 3 bases; J trimming: 9 bases; junction bases outside the gene matches: 15. This CDR3 has 17 residues. The germline V gene encodes CDR1 SEHNR and CDR2 FQNEAQ (reference sequence). Only in-frame clones appear in the TCRdb table, and some are missing; sequencing was by immunoSEQ multiplex PCR. The sample has 150,000 to 190,000 clones, about 79% seen once. The rearrangement links TRBV7-9 to TRBJ2-1; 9 positions match TRBD2. The receptor was derived from a woman aged 45-59 years with acute or convalescent COVID-19. The sample taken for sequencing was peripheral blood. The CDR3 coding sequence is TGTGCCAGCAGCTTCTTGGGGAGGACTAGCGAGGGAAGTGAGCAGTTCTTC. Protein sequence: CASSFLGRTSEGSEQFF.